The 30 T cell receptor beta chains below were found in one sample sequenced in a study of CD8 T cells in Susac syndrome. The RNA, about 0.45 to 1 ug, was put through reverse transcription using random hexamers. TCRdb passed the immunoSEQ multiplex PCR reads through MiXCR, listing each CDR3 protein once. The sample has approximately 140,000 distinct CDR3 sequences, approximately 95% seen once. The sample taken for sequencing was CD8+ T cells from PBMCs. Every receptor here comes from a human donor in good health.

The J gene is TRBJ1-1, the V gene TRBV29-1, with TRBD1 as a possible D gene (5 bases). CDR1 SQVTM and CDR2 ANQGSEA come from the germline V gene. Trimming left V 7 bases short and J 1 base short, with 7 bases between. This CDR3 region has 11 residues. CDR3 sequence reads: CSDGANTEAFF. CDR3 nucleotides: TGCAGCGACGGGGCGAACACTGAAGCTTTCTTT.

The chain couples TRBV2 to TRBJ2-7; 11 nucleotides agree with TRBD1. V gave up 8 bases and J gave up 4 bases; unmatched junction bases: 10. The germline V gene encodes CDR1 SNHLY and CDR2 FYNNEI. The CDR3 covers 15 residues. The CDR3 is CASLPRTGGVYEQYF. The CDR3 nucleotides read TGTGCCAGCCTCCCTAGGACAGGGGGCGTGTACGAGCAGTACTTC.

The chain recombines TRBV25-1 with TRBJ2-3; D remains unclear. The CDR3 contains 15 residues. The V end was cut by 1 base, the J end by 4 bases, with 12 bases between. Germline CDR1 MGHDK, CDR2 SYGVNS. This CDR3 reads CASSESPRSADTQYF. CDR3 nucleotide sequence: TGTGCCAGCAGTGAATCTCCCAGAAGCGCAGATACGCAGTATTTT.

The chain couples TRBV30 to TRBJ1-1; D ambiguous. CDR1 is GTSNPN and CDR2 is SVGIG in the germline V gene (reference sequence). The CDR3 length is 13 residues. The V end was cut by 2 bases, the J end by 7 bases, with 14 bases between. CDR3 in DNA: TGTGCCTGGAGTTCGGGCGGCGGGGTTGAAGCTTTCTTT. This encodes CAWSSGGGVEAFF.

V and J are TRBV2 and TRBJ2-7; D remains ambiguous. Germline V CDR1 and CDR2: SNHLY, FYNNEI. This CDR3 has 13 residues. Trimming took off 4 bases at V and 1 base at J, with 8 bases between the two ends. CDR3: CASSGKRSYEQYF. CDR3 nucleotides: TGTGCCAGCAGTGGAAAACGTTCCTACGAGCAGTACTTC.

The chain carries TRBV7-9 and TRBJ2-7; 14 bases map to TRBD2. Germline V gene sequence: CDR1 SEHNR, CDR2 FQNEAQ (reference sequence). The CDR3 length is 17 residues. The ends lost 5 bases at V and 7 bases at J; junction bases unmatched: 13. The CDR3 coding sequence is TGTGCCAGCAGCCGAACGGGACTAGCGGGAGCCCTTGGGGAGCAGTACTTC. Its translation is CASSRTGLAGALGEQYF.

The chain joins TRBV5-4 to TRBJ2-5, with D perhaps TRBD1 (6 bases). V lost 2 bases to trimming and J lost 3 bases, with 11 bases between them. This CDR3 has 14 residues. Germline V gene sequence: CDR1 SGHNT, CDR2 YYREEE (reference sequence). CDR3 in amino acids: CASSFPDSKETQYF. The DNA for the CDR3 is TGTGCCAGCAGCTTCCCGGACAGCAAAGAGACCCAGTACTTC.

This rearrangement joins TRBV30 to TRBJ2-1, with D perhaps matching TRBD2 (6 bases). Germline V CDR1 and CDR2: GTSNPN, SVGIG (reference sequence). V lost 1 base, J lost 4 bases, and 8 bases lay in between. The CDR3 covers 13 residues. In DNA form, the CDR3 reads TGTGCCTGGAGTGCGGGGACTTACAATGAGCAGTTCTTC. Translation gives CAWSAGTYNEQFF. The full variable domain, completed using reference TRBV30 and TRBJ2-1, is SQTIHQWPATLVQPVGSPLSLECTVEGTSNPNLYWYRQAAGRGLQLLFYSVGIGQISSEVPQNLSASRPQDRQFILSSKKLLLSDSGFYLCAWSAGTYNEQFFGPGTRLTVL.

The chain carries TRBV4-1 and TRBJ2-7; 8 positions agree with TRBD2. Germline V gene lookup returns CDR1 MGHRA and CDR2 YSYEKL. This CDR3 has 15 amino acids. V was clipped by 3 bases and J by 7 bases; unmatched bases: 11. The CDR3 sequence is CASSQATSGALEQYF. The CDR3 DNA reads TGCGCCAGCAGCCAGGCAACTAGCGGTGCTCTAGAGCAGTACTTC.

The chain is built from TRBV11-2 and TRBJ2-5; D is unresolved. This CDR3 spans 13 amino acids. Germline CDR1 is SGHAT and CDR2 is FQNNGV. V was pared by 3 bases and J by 4 bases, with 9 bases between. The CDR3 bases are TGTGCCAGCAGCTTCACACTGGGAGAGACCCAGTACTTC. Its translation is CASSFTLGETQYF. Using reference TRBV11-2 and TRBJ2-5 for the parts outside the CDR3, the full variable domain is EAGVAQSPRYKIIEKRQSVAFWCNPISGHATLYWYQQILGQGPKLLIQFQNNGVVDDSQLPKDRFSAERLKGVDSTLKIQPAKLEDSAVYLCASSFTLGETQYFGPGTRLLVL.

The chain links TRBV28 to TRBJ1-5, with D hard to call. V was trimmed by 6 bases and J by 3 bases, leaving 6 bases between them. The CDR3 consists of 12 residues. Germline V gives CDR1 MDHEN, CDR2 SYDVKM. The CDR3 loop reads CASRHNNQPQHF. The CDR3 DNA reads as TGTGCCAGCAGACATAACAATCAGCCCCAGCATTTT.

This clonotype was observed once. The chain has TRBV7-8 and TRBJ1-2, with a tentative D call TRBD1 (5 bases). V lost 2 bases and J lost 6, with 13 bases in between. The CDR3 runs 14 residues. Germline V gene sequence: CDR1 SGHVS, CDR2 FQNEAQ. CDR3 in amino acids: CASSLSPGLDGYTF. CDR3 in DNA: TGTGCCAGCAGCTTATCTCCAGGGCTCGATGGCTACACCTTC. Combining the CDR3 with reference TRBV7-8 and TRBJ1-2 gives the whole variable domain GAGVSQSPRYKVAKRGQDVALRCDPISGHVSLFWYQQALGQGPEFLTYFQNEAQLDKSGLPSDRFFAERPEGSVSTLKIQRTQQEDSAVYLCASSLSPGLDGYTFGSGTRLTVV.

This clonotype was observed once. This rearrangement joins TRBV20-1 to TRBJ2-3; 9 bases are a match to TRBD2. The CDR3 is made up of 15 amino acids. CDR1 DFQATT and CDR2 SNEGSKA come from the germline V gene (reference sequence). The V segment lost 1 base and the J segment 5 bases; nucleotides outside the gene matches: 7. The CDR3 reads CSARVSGSSEDTQYF. In DNA form, the CDR3 reads TGCAGTGCTAGAGTTAGCGGGAGTTCCGAAGATACGCAGTATTTT.

The chain carries TRBV9 and TRBJ1-5; D is possibly TRBD1 (6 bases). This CDR3 spans 16 amino acids. In germline, CDR1 is SGDLS, CDR2 YYNGEE. Trimming cost V 3 bases and J 4 bases, with 17 bases left between them. CDR3 region: CASSADGGQGNQPQHF. The CDR3 DNA sequence: TGTGCCAGCAGCGCAGACGGGGGGCAGGGGAATCAGCCCCAGCATTTT.

The rearrangement joins TRBV27 to TRBJ2-3; 9 bases align to TRBD1. The CDR3 has 16 residues. J gave up 5 bases and V 2 bases, and 8 bases lay outside the gene matches. Germline assignment: CDR1 MNHEY and CDR2 SMNVEV (reference sequence). The DNA of the CDR3 is TGTGCCAGCAGTTTAGGATTCCGGGACAGGGTAGATACGCAGTATTTT. It yields the protein CASSLGFRDRVDTQYF.

The chain recombines TRBV6-5 with TRBJ2-1; TRBD2 is a possible D gene (6 bases). The CDR3 runs 17 residues. Germline V gives CDR1 MNHEY, CDR2 SVGAGI. Trimming cost V 0 bases and J 0 bases, with 12 bases left between them. The CDR3 loop reads CASSYSLAATSYNEQFF. CDR3 sequence (DNA): TGTGCCAGCAGTTACTCCTTAGCGGCGACCTCCTACAATGAGCAGTTCTTC.

V usage is TRBV27 and J usage is TRBJ2-7, with D perhaps matching TRBD2 (5 bases). Germline lookup yields CDR1 MNHEY and CDR2 SMNVEV (reference sequence). The CDR3 spans 13 residues. V was clipped by 11 bases and J by 0 bases, with 14 bases between them. The CDR3 loop reads CAVGLGSSYEQYF. The CDR3 DNA reads as TGTGCCGTAGGACTTGGCAGCTCCTACGAGCAGTACTTC.

The chain employs TRBV28 and TRBJ2-7; 8 bases are shared with TRBD1. The ends lost 2 bases at V and 6 bases at J; junction bases unmatched: 3. The germline gives CDR1 MDHEN, CDR2 SYDVKM. The CDR3 has 13 residues. The CDR3 sequence: CASSLGTGPEQYF. In nucleotides, the CDR3 is TGTGCCAGCAGTTTAGGGACAGGTCCCGAGCAGTACTTC.

This clonotype was seen a single time. This chain links TRBV28 with TRBJ2-5; weak D call: TRBD1 (6 bases). Germline V gene sequence: CDR1 MDHEN, CDR2 SYDVKM. Trimming took 5 bases from V and 2 from J, leaving 15 bases between them. The CDR3 is 15 amino acids. Here the CDR3 reads CASSPLRDKQETQYF. The CDR3 DNA sequence: TGTGCCAGCAGTCCCCTCCGGGACAAACAAGAGACCCAGTACTTC.

The chain combines TRBV27 with TRBJ1-5; TRBD1 matches at 7 bases. Germline lookup yields CDR1 MNHEY and CDR2 SMNVEV (reference sequence). Losses at the gene ends were 6 bases for V and 3 bases for J; bases not matched to a gene: 5. The CDR3 spans 14 residues. Written as DNA, the CDR3 is TGTGCCAGCAGCAGGGGGAATCACAATCAGCCCCAGCATTTT. Protein: CASSRGNHNQPQHF.

The rearrangement links TRBV28 to TRBJ2-1; D gene ambiguous. This CDR3 spans 8 amino acids. Germline CDR1 MDHEN, CDR2 SYDVKM. V gave up 8 bases and J gave up 10 bases, with 3 bases separating them. The CDR3 spells CASGEQFF. In DNA form, the CDR3 reads TGTGCCAGCGGGGAGCAGTTCTTC.

The chain recombines TRBV20-1 with TRBJ2-2; weak D call: TRBD1 (6 bases). This CDR3 has 15 amino acids. Germline V CDR1 and CDR2: DFQATT, SNEGSKA (reference sequence). The germline V and J ends were trimmed by 3 bases and 2 bases, with 13 bases remaining between them. DNA of the CDR3: TGCAGTGCTAGGGATAACAGGGAAAACACCGGGGAGCTGTTTTTT. It specifies CSARDNRENTGELFF.

The chain combines TRBV20-1 with TRBJ2-5; no clear D. The V and J ends lost 0 bases and 5 bases respectively, with 13 bases between them. Germline V gene lookup returns CDR1 DFQATT and CDR2 SNEGSKA (reference sequence). The CDR3 contains 14 residues. In DNA, the CDR3 is TGCAGTGCTAGAGAGTTGGGCATGGGTGAGACCCAGTACTTC. Translated: CSARELGMGETQYF.

The rearrangement links TRBV27 to TRBJ1-5; weak D call: TRBD1 (5 bases). Trimming cost V 5 bases and J 5 bases, with 13 bases left between them. The CDR3 contains 14 residues. The germline CDR1 and CDR2 sequences are MNHEY and SMNVEV (reference sequence). CDR3 nucleotides: TGTGCCAGCAGTGATGGGGCAGGCCATCAGCCCCAGCATTTT. It translates to CASSDGAGHQPQHF.

The chain carries TRBV20-1 and TRBJ2-1; D call uncertain. The V gene lost 0 bases and the J gene lost 0 bases, with 18 bases spanning the gap. The CDR3 contains 18 residues. Germline V gives CDR1 DFQATT, CDR2 SNEGSKA (reference sequence). The CDR3, as DNA: TGCAGTGCTAGAGATTCCTCCCAACATCTGAGCTCCTACAATGAGCAGTTCTTC. It encodes CSARDSSQHLSSYNEQFF.

This chain connects TRBV15 to TRBJ2-1; D may match TRBD1 or TRBD2 (5 bases each). Deletions cut 9 bases from V and 0 bases from J, with 9 bases between. The CDR3 runs to 13 residues. CDR1 LNHNV and CDR2 YYDKDF come from the germline V gene (reference sequence). The chain's CDR3 is CATGTYSYNEQFF. The CDR3 coding sequence is TGTGCCACAGGGACCTACTCCTACAATGAGCAGTTCTTC.

The chain is built from TRBV20-1 and TRBJ2-1; tentative D call: TRBD2 (6 bases). V dropped 3 bases and J dropped 4 bases, with 10 bases sitting between them. The CDR3 covers 13 residues. Germline V gene sequence: CDR1 DFQATT, CDR2 SNEGSKA (reference sequence). CDR3 sequence (DNA): TGCAGTGCTAGGCGCGGGGATTACAATGAGCAGTTCTTC. This codes for CSARRGDYNEQFF.

The rearrangement uses TRBV12-3 or TRBV12-4 and TRBJ2-7; a weak D match, TRBD2 (6 bases). This CDR3 is 12 amino acids long. The V end lost 3 bases, the J end lost 5 bases, and 8 bases lay between the germline ends. For the CDR3, the DNA is TGTGCCAGCAGTTTGCTAGCGAACGAGCAGTACTTC. This translates into CASSLLANEQYF.

The genes are TRBV7-9 and TRBJ2-7; 8 nucleotides agree with TRBD1. J was trimmed by 2 bases and V by 5 bases; bases with no gene match: 8. CDR3 size: 15 residues. Germline assignment: CDR1 SEHNR and CDR2 FQNEAQ (reference sequence). CDR3 nucleotide sequence: TGTGCCAGCAGCCTTACAGGGACAGGCACCTACGAGCAGTACTTC. Encoded protein: CASSLTGTGTYEQYF.

The chain employs TRBV29-1 and TRBJ2-5; the D gene could be TRBD1 or TRBD2 (7 bases each). CDR1 SQVTM and CDR2 ANQGSEA come from the germline V gene. The CDR3 extends over 13 amino acids. Trimming stripped 6 bases from V and 1 base from J, with 12 bases between. The CDR3 sequence: CSVAGQSQETQYF. The DNA for the CDR3 is TGCAGCGTAGCGGGACAGTCCCAAGAGACCCAGTACTTC. The variable domain in full, completed from reference TRBV29-1 and TRBJ2-5, reads SAVISQKPSRDICQRGTSLTIQCQVDSQVTMMFWYRQQPGQSLTLIATANQGSEATYESGFVIDKFPISRPNLTFSTLTVSNMSPEDSSIYLCSVAGQSQETQYFGPGTRLLVL.